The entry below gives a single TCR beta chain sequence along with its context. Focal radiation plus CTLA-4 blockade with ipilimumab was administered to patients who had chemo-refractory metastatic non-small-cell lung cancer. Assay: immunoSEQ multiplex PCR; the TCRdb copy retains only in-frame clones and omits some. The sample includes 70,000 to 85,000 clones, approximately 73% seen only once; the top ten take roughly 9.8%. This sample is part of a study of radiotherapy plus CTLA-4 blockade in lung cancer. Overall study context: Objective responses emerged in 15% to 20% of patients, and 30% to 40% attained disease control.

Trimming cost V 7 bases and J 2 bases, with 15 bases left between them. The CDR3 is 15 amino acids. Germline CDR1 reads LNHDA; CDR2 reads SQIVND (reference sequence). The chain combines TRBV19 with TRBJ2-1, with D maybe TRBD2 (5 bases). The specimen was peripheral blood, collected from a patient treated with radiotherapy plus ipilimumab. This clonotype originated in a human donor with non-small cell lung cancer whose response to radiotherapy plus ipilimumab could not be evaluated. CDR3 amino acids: CASNKGSGTYNEQFF. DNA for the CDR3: TGTGCCAGTAATAAGGGAAGCGGAACCTACAATGAGCAGTTCTTC.